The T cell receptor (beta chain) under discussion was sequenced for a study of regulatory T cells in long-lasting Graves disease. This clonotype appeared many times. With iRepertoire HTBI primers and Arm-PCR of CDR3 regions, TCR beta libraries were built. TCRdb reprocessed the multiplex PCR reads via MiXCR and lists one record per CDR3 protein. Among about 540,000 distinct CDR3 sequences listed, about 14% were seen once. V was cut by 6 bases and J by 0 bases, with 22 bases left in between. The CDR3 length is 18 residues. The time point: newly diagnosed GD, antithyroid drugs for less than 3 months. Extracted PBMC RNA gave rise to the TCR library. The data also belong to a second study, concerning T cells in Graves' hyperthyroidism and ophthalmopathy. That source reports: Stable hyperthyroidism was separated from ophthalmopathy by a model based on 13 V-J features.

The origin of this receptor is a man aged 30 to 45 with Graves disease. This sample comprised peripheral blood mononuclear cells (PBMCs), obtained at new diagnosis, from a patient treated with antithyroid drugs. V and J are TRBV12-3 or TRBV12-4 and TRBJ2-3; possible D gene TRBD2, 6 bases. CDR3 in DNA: TGTGCCAGCAGCCGCCGGGAGAACCTCGGTGATAGCACAGATACGCAGTATTTT. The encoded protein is CASSRRENLGDSTDTQYF.